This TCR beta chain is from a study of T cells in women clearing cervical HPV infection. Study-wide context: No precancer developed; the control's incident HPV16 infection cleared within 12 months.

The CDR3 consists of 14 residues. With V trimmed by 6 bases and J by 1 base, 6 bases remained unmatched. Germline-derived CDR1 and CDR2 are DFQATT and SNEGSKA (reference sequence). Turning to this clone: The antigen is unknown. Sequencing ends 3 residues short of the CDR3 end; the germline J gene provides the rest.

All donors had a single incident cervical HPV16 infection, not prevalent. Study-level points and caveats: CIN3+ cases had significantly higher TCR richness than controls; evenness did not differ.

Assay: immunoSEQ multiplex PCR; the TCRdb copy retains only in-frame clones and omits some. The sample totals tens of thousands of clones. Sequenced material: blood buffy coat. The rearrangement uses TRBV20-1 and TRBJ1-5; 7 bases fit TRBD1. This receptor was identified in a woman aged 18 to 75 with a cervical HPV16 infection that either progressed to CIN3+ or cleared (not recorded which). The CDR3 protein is CSARTGESNQPQHF. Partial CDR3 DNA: TGCAGTGCAAGGACAGGTGAGAGCAATCAGCCC.